This record looks at one T cell receptor (beta chain) sequence and its context. Its specificity is unknown. Here immunoSEQ multiplex PCR was the method, and the copy in TCRdb shows in-frame clones only, minus some. The sample lists 65,000 to 100,000 clones; approximately 94% were seen once. The data stem from a study of OX40 agonist ivuxolimab in advanced cancers. Overall study results and limits: Doses of 0.1 to 3.0 mg/kg were accompanied by clonal expansion of CD4+ and CD8+ blood T cells by week 6.

Per germline, CDR1 MNHEY and CDR2 SMNVEV (reference sequence). This CDR3 spans 14 amino acids. The germline V and J ends were trimmed by 8 bases and 5 bases, with 13 bases remaining between them. The chain is built from TRBV27 and TRBJ1-6; the D is unclear. This sequence was found in an adult with an advanced solid tumor such as melanoma, head and neck, liver or kidney cancer. The sequencing here drew on CD4+ or CD8+ T cells sorted from blood, taken in a trial of the OX40 agonist ivuxolimab. Here the CDR3 reads CASSLDGDNSPLHF. CDR3 DNA: TGTGCCAGCTCCTTAGACGGGGATAATTCACCCCTCCACTTT.